Each of the 13 T cell receptor beta chains below was sequenced from the same sample in a study of early stage breast cancer tumors. TCRdb keeps only in-frame clones here, not all; method: immunoSEQ multiplex PCR. The table includes around 71,000 clones, roughly 84% detected once. Sequenced input: blood. All receptors derive from a person aged 55 to 69 with breast cancer.

Comments on this clone: At one of its ends the junction is not consistent with the germline gene, which may arise from a read error. The CDR3 region is CASSLVLGGELFF. CDR3 nucleotides: TGTGCTAGCAGCTTAGTTTTAGGAGGGGAGCTGTTTTTT. This chain uses TRBV7-7 with TRBJ2-2; no firm D call. The CDR3 covers 13 residues. The germline CDR1 and CDR2 sequences are SSHAT and FNYEAQ (reference sequence).

CDR3 coding DNA: TGTGCCATCAGTCGGGACAGGGGGGAAGAGCAGTACTTC. Protein sequence: CAISRDRGEEQYF. The genes are TRBV10-3 and TRBJ2-7, with 11 positions matching TRBD1. CDR1 ENHRY and CDR2 SYGVKD come from the germline V gene. J gave up 7 bases and V 5 bases, and 4 bases lay outside the gene matches. This CDR3 region has 13 residues.

The chain couples TRBV28 to TRBJ2-3; D ambiguous. In germline, CDR1 is MDHEN, CDR2 SYDVKM. V lost 4 bases, J lost 0 bases, and 20 bases lay in between. The CDR3 is made up of 18 amino acids. The CDR3 nucleotides are TGTGCCAGCAGTTCGTTCCGATCCACGGCGTCTAGCACAGATACGCAGTATTTT. This sequence encodes CASSSFRSTASSTDTQYF. The full variable domain, rest sourced from reference TRBV28 and TRBJ2-3, is DVKVTQSSRYLVKRTGEKVFLECVQDMDHENMFWYRQDPGLGLRLIYFSYDVKMKEKGDIPEGYSVSREKKERFSLILESASTNQTSMYLCASSSFRSTASSTDTQYFGPGTRLTVL.

The chain recombines TRBV7-6 with TRBJ2-5, with TRBD2 identical over 12 bases. From germline, CDR1 is SGHVS and CDR2 FNYEAQ. After removal of 5 bases from V and 7 bases from J, the junction contained 8 bases not matched to a gene. The CDR3 loop spans 15 amino acids. The CDR3 nucleotides are TGTGCCAGCAGCCGAGGACTAGCGGGGCCATGGACCCAGTACTTC. The encoded protein is CASSRGLAGPWTQYF.

The V gene is TRBV5-1, the J gene TRBJ2-7; D is perhaps TRBD2 (5 bases). This CDR3 contains 14 residues. CDR1 is SGHRS, CDR2 YFSETQ, per germline. Trimming left V 7 bases short and J 4 bases short, with 18 bases between. For the CDR3, the DNA is TGCGCCAGCTCCTTTTCCCCATCGGGGTACGAGCAGTACTTC. Translating gives CASSFSPSGYEQYF.

This chain uses TRBV29-1 with TRBJ2-3; no clear D. Trimming cost V 6 bases and J 2 bases, with 15 bases left between them. Germline values: CDR1 SQVTM, CDR2 ANQGSEA. The CDR3 sequence is 14 residues long. As DNA, the CDR3 is TGCAGCGTCGTTACAGCTGCCCCCACAGATACGCAGTATTTT. It is translated as CSVVTAAPTDTQYF.

The chain links TRBV19 to TRBJ1-5; D remains unclear. Trimming took off 3 bases at V and 3 bases at J, with 6 bases between the two ends. This CDR3 region has 13 residues. In germline, CDR1 is LNHDA, CDR2 SQIVND (reference sequence). CDR3 bases: TGTGCCAGTAGTATTATAGACAATCAGCCCCAGCATTTT. This encodes CASSIIDNQPQHF.

The CDR3 sequence is CASSGTSGGTQYF. CDR3 sequence (DNA): TGTGCCAGCAGCGGGACTAGCGGAGGGACCCAGTACTTC. The chain couples TRBV6-1 to TRBJ2-5; TRBD2 matches 11 bases. Germline trimming cut 6 bases from V and 7 bases from J; bases unmatched to any gene: 4. In germline, CDR1 is MNHNS, CDR2 SASEGT. CDR3 size: 13 residues.

This chain links TRBV7-8 with TRBJ2-7; possible D gene TRBD1, 6 bases. V was shortened by 6 bases and J by 4 bases, with 22 bases between the two germline ends. The CDR3 contains 16 residues. CDR1 and CDR2 (germline): SGHVS, FQNEAQ. CDR3 in amino acids: CASSFSSSRGIYEQYF. CDR3 sequence (DNA): TGTGCCAGCAGTTTTAGTTCTTCGAGGGGGATATACGAGCAGTACTTC.

The chain uses TRBV4-3 and TRBJ2-3, with TRBD1 identical over 11 bases. Germline CDR1 and CDR2: LGHNA and YSLEER. V lost 1 base and J lost 7; bases outside the gene matches: 7. The length of the CDR3 is 16 residues. CDR3 nucleotide sequence: TGCGCCAGCAGCCAAGGTGACGGGACAGGGGGAAATACGCAGTATTTT. Translation: CASSQGDGTGGNTQYF.

In this sample, this clone turned up once. The genes are TRBV28 and TRBJ2-7; D gene unclear. Germline CDR1 reads MDHEN; CDR2 reads SYDVKM. This CDR3 is built from 14 residues. V lost 5 bases to trimming and J lost 3 bases, with 14 bases between them. CDR3 sequence reads: CASSPRLTNYEQYF. The CDR3 DNA follows: TGTGCCAGCAGTCCTCGACTTACAAACTACGAGCAGTACTTC.

With regard to this clone: Compared with germline, one end of the junction differs, possibly owing to a read error. The rearrangement links TRBV29-1 to TRBJ2-7, with D perhaps assigned TRBD1 or TRBD2 (6 bases each). Germline V lookup: CDR1 SQVTM, CDR2 ANQGSEA. This CDR3 contains 12 residues. DNA for the CDR3: TGCAGCGCTGAAGGGGGGAACTACGAGCAGTACTTC. Translated: CSAEGGNYEQYF.

This clone came up once. The chain links TRBV19 to TRBJ2-2; D might be TRBD1 (6 bases). The CDR3 contains 14 residues. Germline lookup yields CDR1 LNHDA and CDR2 SQIVND (reference sequence). V was pared by 3 bases and J by 6 bases, with 11 bases between. This CDR3 is CASSMGAGSGELFF. CDR3 bases: TGTGCCAGTAGTATGGGGGCCGGGTCCGGGGAGCTGTTTTTT.